This TCR beta chain appears in the sequencing data of a study of Graves' ophthalmopathy and Graves' hyperthyroidism. TCR beta CDR3 regions were amplified from RNA transcripts. RT-PCR was first run with HTBI primers, then multiplex PCR in a second round. Via MiXCR, TCRdb re-called the multiplex PCR reads, giving one row per CDR3 protein. The data contain a few hundred thousand distinct CDR3 sequences, 20% to 25% of them seen just once; the ten biggest clones take up roughly 45%. The CDR3 extends over 14 amino acids. V was clipped by 5 bases and J by 9 bases; unmatched bases: 10. The germline V gene has CDR1 SNHLY and CDR2 FYNNEI. This clonotype was counted ten times or more.

The source of this sequence is a woman aged 50 to 60 with Graves' ophthalmopathy. V and J are TRBV2 and TRBJ1-2; 9 nucleotides agree with TRBD1. Material for sequencing was peripheral blood. The DNA of the CDR3 is TGTGCCAGCAGTCCTTTTTCGACAGGGGGGCGCTACACCTTC. It is translated as CASSPFSTGGRYTF.